These T cell receptor beta chains were read from a single sample in a study of cytomegalovirus exposure and HLA in healthy donors. TCRdb's table, derived via immunoSEQ multiplex PCR, lists solely in-frame clones and lacks some. In the table there are about 160,000 clones, roughly 80% of which are singletons. Sample: PBMCs. The receptor source for this set is a male donor in good health and CMV-seropositive. Both conserved end residues are part of each CDR3. The order of the fields is clone size, D gene, J gene, V gene, CDR3 protein, CDR3 DNA. A D gene is named only where the DNA matches it firmly. Not every row has a clone size; where given, it reads once, few, many or a size class.

few,TRBD2,TRBJ2-2,TRBV2,CASIRTSGSNTGELFF,TGTGCCAGCATTCGGACTAGCGGGAGTAACACCGGGGAGCTGTTTTTT
-,TRBD2,TRBJ2-3,TRBV7-6,CASSTSGSLTDTQYF,TGTGCCAGCAGCACCAGCGGGAGTCTCACAGATACGCAGTATTTT
-,-,TRBJ1-2,TRBV9,CASSGRDFNYGHTF,TGTGCCAGCAGCGGCAGGGATTTTAACTATGGCCACACCTTC
-,TRBD1,TRBJ1-1,TRBV19,CASSDGTATEAFF,TGTGCCAGTAGTGACGGGACAGCCACTGAAGCTTTCTTT
-,-,TRBJ2-7,TRBV2,CASSEEGGGYEQYF,TGTGCCAGCAGTGAAGAGGGGGGGGGCTACGAGCAGTACTTC
once,-,TRBJ1-5,TRBV7-9,CASSLGARQPQHF,TGTGCCAGCAGCTTGGGGGCCCGGCAGCCCCAGCATTTT
-,TRBD2,TRBJ2-1,TRBV5-1,CASGSGTSYNEQFF,TGCGCCAGCGGTAGCGGGACATCCTACAATGAGCAGTTCTTC
-,-,TRBJ2-2,TRBV4-3,CASSQDSSLPGTGELFF,TGCGCCAGCAGCCAAGACAGTTCCCTCCCGGGCACCGGGGAGCTGTTTTTT
once,TRBD1,TRBJ2-1,TRBV5-1,CASSLTPGQGSDEQFF,TGCGCCAGCAGCCTCACCCCGGGACAGGGTTCGGATGAGCAGTTCTTC
once,TRBD1,TRBJ1-2,TRBV7-2,CASSPRTGNHFF,TGTGCCAGCAGCCCTAGGACAGGGAATCATTTCTTC
-,TRBD1,TRBJ1-1,TRBV7-9,CASSRTGVEEAFF,TGTGCCAGCAGCCGGACAGGGGTCGAAGAAGCTTTCTTT
-,-,TRBJ2-1,TRBV6-5,CASIGWQGGSNEQFF,TGTGCCAGCATTGGGTGGCAGGGAGGTAGCAATGAGCAGTTCTTC
-,-,TRBJ2-7,TRBV27,CASSLRVKGDEQYF,TGTGCCAGCAGTTTAAGGGTCAAGGGGGACGAGCAGTACTTC
-,TRBD1,TRBJ2-5,TRBV25-1,CASRPNDRGQETQYF,TGTGCCAGCAGGCCGAACGACAGGGGCCAAGAGACCCAGTACTTC
-,TRBD1,TRBJ1-2,TRBV27,CASRSWDRGAMNYGYTF,TGTGCCAGCAGGTCCTGGGACAGGGGGGCTATGAACTATGGCTACACCTTC
-,TRBD2,TRBJ2-3,TRBV28,CASSLGGRDTQYF,TGTGCCAGCAGTCTCGGCGGGAGGGATACGCAGTATTTT
-,-,TRBJ1-2,TRBV6-6,CASTPRGGGYTF,TGTGCCAGCACCCCGAGGGGGGGAGGCTACACCTTC
few,TRBD1,TRBJ1-1,TRBV11-2,CASSPRGQPNTEAFF,TGTGCCAGCAGCCCTCGGGGACAGCCGAACACTGAAGCTTTCTTT
-,-,TRBJ1-2,TRBV10-3,CAIRRQGDFQGYTF,TGTGCCATCCGAAGGCAGGGTGATTTTCAGGGCTACACCTTC
-,-,TRBJ1-1,TRBV28,CASSLFKGVNTEAFF,TGTGCCAGCAGTTTATTCAAGGGGGTGAACACTGAAGCTTTCTTT
-,-,TRBJ2-7,TRBV5-1,CASSPLGASSNEQYF,TGCGCCAGCAGCCCACTGGGGGCTTCTTCTAACGAGCAGTACTTC
-,TRBD1,TRBJ2-3,TRBV4-1,CASSQIKLDRSTDTQYF,TGCGCCAGCAGCCAGATTAAATTGGACAGGAGCACAGATACGCAGTATTTT
-,TRBD1,TRBJ2-7,TRBV5-1,CASSITGGSEQYF,TGCGCCAGCAGCATAACAGGGGGAAGCGAGCAGTACTTC
-,TRBD1,TRBJ2-7,TRBV28,CASSSSGTAYEQYF,TGTGCCAGCAGTTCCTCCGGGACAGCCTACGAGCAGTACTTC
-,-,TRBJ1-2,TRBV5-6,CASSFAPIRGSYGYTF,TGTGCCAGCAGCTTTGCCCCCATCAGGGGAAGCTATGGCTACACCTTC
-,-,TRBJ1-4,TRBV6-6,CASKAREAPKEKLFF,TGTGCCAGCAAGGCCAGGGAGGCACCGAAGGAAAAACTGTTTTTT
-,TRBD1,TRBJ1-5,TRBV19,CASRPDTGGNQPQHF,TGTGCCAGTAGACCCGACACAGGGGGCAATCAGCCCCAGCATTTT
-,-,TRBJ1-3,TRBV9,CASSGLSQGGNTIYF,TGTGCCAGCAGCGGATTGTCACAGGGTGGAAACACCATATATTTT
-,TRBD2,TRBJ2-1,TRBV5-1,CASSPWVAGGLYNEQFF,TGCGCCAGCAGCCCCTGGGTTGCGGGGGGGTTATACAATGAGCAGTTCTTC
once,-,TRBJ2-7,TRBV7-6,CASSLRGGTYEQYF,TGTGCCAGCAGCTTAAGAGGAGGAACCTACGAGCAGTACTTC
-,TRBD1,TRBJ1-1,TRBV11-2,CASSTRQGVTEAFF,TGTGCCAGCAGCACCCGACAGGGGGTCACTGAAGCTTTCTTT
-,-,TRBJ1-4,TRBV29-1,CSAQNEKLFF,TGCAGCGCTCAGAATGAAAAACTGTTTTTT
-,-,TRBJ2-7,TRBV30,CAWGGTYEQYF,TGTGCCTGGGGAGGAACCTACGAGCAGTACTTC
once,-,TRBJ2-7,TRBV7-9,CASSLPGVSSYEQYF,TGTGCCAGCAGCCTCCCGGGGGTGAGCTCCTACGAGCAGTACTTC
-,-,TRBJ1-1,TRBV7-9,CASSLGGQNTEAFF,TGTGCCAGCAGCTTAGGAGGACAGAACACTGAAGCTTTCTTT
-,TRBD2,TRBJ2-2,TRBV15,CATSSPLVWGGGGELFF,TGTGCCACCAGCAGCCCCTTAGTTTGGGGGGGAGGCGGGGAGCTGTTTTTT
once,TRBD1,TRBJ2-7,TRBV18,CASSPPGQGLSYEQYF,TGTGCCAGCTCACCACCGGGACAGGGGCTATCCTACGAGCAGTACTTC
-,-,TRBJ2-7,TRBV4-1,CASSQVRGSNYEQYF,TGCGCCAGCAGCCAAGTTAGGGGAAGTAACTACGAGCAGTACTTC
few,-,TRBJ1-2,TRBV19,CASSMVTAGYTF,TGTGCCAGTAGTATGGTGACAGCTGGCTACACCTTC
-,TRBD1,TRBJ1-1,TRBV18,CASSRDRDNTEAFF,TGTGCCAGCTCACGGGACAGGGATAACACTGAAGCTTTCTTT
-,-,TRBJ1-1,TRBV19,CASSTGTSNTEAFF,TGTGCCAGTAGTACCGGGACTTCGAACACTGAAGCTTTCTTT
-,TRBD1,TRBJ2-2,TRBV5-1,CASSSRTGSTGELFF,TGCGCCAGCAGCTCTAGGACAGGGAGCACCGGGGAGCTGTTTTTT
-,TRBD2,TRBJ2-1,TRBV27,CASSPGTSGGPYNEQFF,TGTGCCAGCAGTCCCGGGACTAGCGGAGGGCCTTACAATGAGCAGTTCTTC
few,-,TRBJ1-4,TRBV7-8,CASSPGGEKLFF,TGTGCCAGCAGCCCCGGGGGTGAAAAACTGTTTTTT
-,-,TRBJ1-2,TRBV5-1,CASSVGVREAGYTF,TGCGCCAGCAGCGTAGGGGTCAGGGAGGCTGGCTACACCTTC
-,TRBD1,TRBJ2-7,TRBV5-4,CASSFRQGRYEQYF,TGTGCCAGCAGCTTTCGACAGGGACGCTACGAGCAGTACTTC
few,-,TRBJ1-4,TRBV7-9,CASSYPSAGEKLFF,TGTGCCAGCAGCTACCCTTCCGCAGGTGAAAAACTGTTTTTT
-,TRBD2,TRBJ2-2,TRBV9,CASSPSGTSGGADGELFF,TGTGCCAGCAGCCCCTCCGGGACTAGCGGGGGGGCGGACGGGGAGCTGTTTTTT
-,-,TRBJ2-5,TRBV19,CASSMAGLETQYF,TGTGCCAGTAGTATGGCGGGATTGGAGACCCAGTACTTC
-,-,TRBJ1-2,TRBV28,CASSPLLANYGYTF,TGTGCCAGCAGTCCCTTACTAGCTAACTATGGCTACACCTTC